This T cell receptor (beta chain) was profiled in a study of CD8+ T cells in alopecia areata (dated by TCRdb to the late 2010s). About the study as a whole: Treated patients were enrolled in an open-label pilot trial of oral tofacitinib, 5 to 10 mg twice daily, for moderate-to-severe alopecia areata. Tofacitinib was given for 6 to 18 months, followed by 6 months of follow-up off drug to assess delayed response and recurrence. To study T cell clonal expansion in alopecia areata, the researchers applied high-throughput TCRbeta sequencing to both the C3H/HeJ mouse model and human patients. immunoSEQ multiplex PCR using 35 Vbeta forward primers and 13 Jbeta reverse primers was used to amplify TCRbeta CDR3 regions. In humans, TCRbeta sequencing was performed on scalp tissue and on sorted CD4+ and CD8+ peripheral blood T cells from healthy controls and from patients with patchy or totalis/universalis alopecia areata. Biopsies were taken from tofacitinib-treated patients at baseline and again at 4 and 24 weeks into treatment, and several of those patients also had a later scalp biopsy. In treated patients, disease severity was measured using the SALT score, which gives the percentage of scalp surface area affected. Scalp clonality was compared across normal scalp (n=4), patchy alopecia areata scalp (n=8), and alopecia totalis/universalis scalp (n=8). RNA came from the PAXgene miRNA kit for fixed scalp, the miRNeasy kit for PBMCs, and the RNeasy kit for mouse skin. Study-wide conclusions, independent of this receptor: During tofacitinib treatment, many expanded lesional clones remained in scalp and blood, and this persistence may partly explain relapse after treatment is stopped. Lesional scalp, especially in alopecia totalis/universalis, showed higher clonality and more expanded CD8+ clones than normal scalp, suggesting antigenic drive. Because the treated cohort was small and included a single nonresponder, larger studies are needed to assess links between baseline CD8+ expansion and response. Unlike mouse skin, where gammadelta T cells dominate, normal human skin contains resident alphabeta T cells that get sequenced too, which complicates analysis of the scalp TCR repertoire. Tofacitinib significantly lowered scalp clonality and the number of expanded CD8+ clones among the top 100 scalp clones. TCR sequences shared between patients were less clear than in mice, possibly partly because of HLA diversity in the patient population.

The CDR3, from cysteine to phenylalanine, totals 15 residues. CDR3 DNA is the only sequence kept; it has 45 bases, read in frame from the first base. CDR1 and CDR2 were assigned from the germline V gene (reference sequence) as SGHNT and YYREEE. V trim: 2 bases; J trim: 7 bases; unmatched bases: 4. Reading the label with the study, this specimen's time point is: around 4 weeks on oral tofacitinib. The sample's treatment or condition label is to be understood as: oral pan-JAK inhibitor, 5-10 mg twice daily. Lesional scalp punch biopsies and peripheral blood were obtained from alopecia areata patients. PBMCs were isolated by density centrifugation and stained for CD3, CD4 and CD8, and CD4+ and CD8+ T cells were sorted on a FACSAria. Remarks on this clone: It lacks a known antigen. No base quality values were provided; no much bigger clone lies one nucleotide off.

Library generation was performed with the immunoSEQ multiplex PCR assay. For TCR sequencing, RNA was extracted from every sample and reverse transcribed into cDNA to serve as template. First-strand cDNA was synthesized using SuperScript III with a 2:1 mix of oligo-dT and random hexamers. A synthetic immune receptor repertoire was used to measure amplification bias, and any remaining bias was corrected computationally. Under the source paper's analysis protocol: After raw reads were preprocessed to remove errors, the CDR3 was defined following IMGT conventions as running from the conserved cysteine to phenylalanine. To get clonality, Shannon entropy was normalized by log2 of the number of productive unique TCRs and the result was subtracted from 1. Scalp TCRbeta sequences were cross-referenced with sorted blood CD4 and CD8 repertoires so that the CD4 or CD8 identity of scalp clones could be inferred. TCRdb took this table from immuneACCESS and kept in-frame rearrangements with V and J called. Such tables lack part of the clones; where checked against another copy, unresolved V genes explain under half of the gap, and the rest is unexplained. That table is the source of V, J and clone size, and D and trimming were worked out from the DNA. The sample has about 120,000 clones on record, 50% to 55% of them singletons. 0.46% of the sample rests with the top ten.

The chain is assembled from TRBV5-4 and TRBJ2-1, with TRBD2 matching 12 junction bases. This TCR came from a human donor with alopecia areata. Sequencing used CD4+ T cells sorted from blood, obtained at week 4, from a patient treated with tofacitinib. Read as DNA, the sequence is TGTGCCAGCAGCTTACTAGCGGGAGGAGGGAATGAGCAGTTCTTC. This encodes CASSLLAGGGNEQFF.